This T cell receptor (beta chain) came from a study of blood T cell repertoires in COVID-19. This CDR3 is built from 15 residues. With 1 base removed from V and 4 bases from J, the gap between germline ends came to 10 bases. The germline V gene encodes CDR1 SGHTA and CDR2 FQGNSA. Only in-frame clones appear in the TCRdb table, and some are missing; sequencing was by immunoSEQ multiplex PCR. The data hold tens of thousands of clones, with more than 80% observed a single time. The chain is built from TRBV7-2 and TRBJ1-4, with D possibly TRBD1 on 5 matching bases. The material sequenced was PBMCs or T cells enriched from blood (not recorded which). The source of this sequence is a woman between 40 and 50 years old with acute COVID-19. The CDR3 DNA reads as TGTGCCAGCAGCTTAGATGGCAGGGTTAATGAAAAACTGTTTTTT. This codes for CASSLDGRVNEKLFF.